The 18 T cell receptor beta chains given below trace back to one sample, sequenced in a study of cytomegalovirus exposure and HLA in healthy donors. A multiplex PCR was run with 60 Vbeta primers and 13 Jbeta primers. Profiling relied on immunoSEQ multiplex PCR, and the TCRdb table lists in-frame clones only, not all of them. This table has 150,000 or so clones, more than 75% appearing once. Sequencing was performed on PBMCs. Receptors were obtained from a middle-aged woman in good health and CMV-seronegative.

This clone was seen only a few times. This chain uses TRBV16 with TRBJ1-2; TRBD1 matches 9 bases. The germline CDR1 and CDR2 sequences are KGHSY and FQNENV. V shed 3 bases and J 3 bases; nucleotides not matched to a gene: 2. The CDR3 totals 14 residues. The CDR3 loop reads CASSQTGGDYGYTF. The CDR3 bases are TGTGCCAGCAGCCAGACAGGGGGTGACTATGGCTACACCTTC. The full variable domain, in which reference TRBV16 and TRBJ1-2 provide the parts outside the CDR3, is GEEVAQTPKHLVRGEGQKAKLYCAPIKGHSYVFWYQQVLKNEFKFLISFQNENVFDETGMPKERFSAKCLPNSPCSLEIQATKLEDSAVYFCASSQTGGDYGYTFGSGTRLTVV.

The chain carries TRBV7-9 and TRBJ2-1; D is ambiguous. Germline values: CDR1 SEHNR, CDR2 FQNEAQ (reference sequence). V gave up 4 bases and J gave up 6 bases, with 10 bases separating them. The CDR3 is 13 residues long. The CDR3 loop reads CASSYFMSNEQFF. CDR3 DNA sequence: TGTGCCAGCAGCTACTTTATGAGCAATGAGCAGTTCTTC. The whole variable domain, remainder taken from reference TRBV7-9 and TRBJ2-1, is DTGVSQNPRHKITKRGQNVTFRCDPISEHNRLYWYRQTLGQGPEFLTYFQNEAQLEKSRLLSDRFSAERPKGSFSTLEIQRTEQGDSAMYLCASSYFMSNEQFFGPGTRLTVL.

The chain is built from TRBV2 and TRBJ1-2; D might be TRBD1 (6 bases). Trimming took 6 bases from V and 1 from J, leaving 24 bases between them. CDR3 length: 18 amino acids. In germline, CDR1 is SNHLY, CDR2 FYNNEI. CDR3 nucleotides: TGTGCCAGCAGCCTAAACCGCTATCCGGCAGGGGATAACTATGGCTACACCTTC. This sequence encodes CASSLNRYPAGDNYGYTF.

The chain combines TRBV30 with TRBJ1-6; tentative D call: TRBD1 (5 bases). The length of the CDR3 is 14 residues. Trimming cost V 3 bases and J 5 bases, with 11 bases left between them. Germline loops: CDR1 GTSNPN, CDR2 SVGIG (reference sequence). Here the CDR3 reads CAWSGGLDNSPLHF. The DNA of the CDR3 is TGTGCCTGGAGCGGGGGACTCGATAATTCACCCCTCCACTTT.

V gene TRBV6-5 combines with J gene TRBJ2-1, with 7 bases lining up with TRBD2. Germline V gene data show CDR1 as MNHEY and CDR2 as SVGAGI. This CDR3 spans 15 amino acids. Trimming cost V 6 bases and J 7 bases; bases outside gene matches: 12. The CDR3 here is CASRLRLAPWNEQFF. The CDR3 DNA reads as TGTGCCAGCAGACTTAGACTAGCCCCTTGGAATGAGCAGTTCTTC.

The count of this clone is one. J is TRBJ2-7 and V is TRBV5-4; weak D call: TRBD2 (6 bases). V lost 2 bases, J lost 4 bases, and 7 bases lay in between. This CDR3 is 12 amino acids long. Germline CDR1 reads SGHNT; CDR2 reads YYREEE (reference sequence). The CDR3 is CASSFAGYEQYF. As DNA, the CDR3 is TGTGCCAGCAGCTTCGCGGGATACGAGCAGTACTTC. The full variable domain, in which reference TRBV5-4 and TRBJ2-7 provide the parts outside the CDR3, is ETGVTQSPTHLIKTRGQQVTLRCSSQSGHNTVSWYQQALGQGPQFIFQYYREEENGRGNFPPRFSGLQFPNYSSELNVNALELDDSALYLCASSFAGYEQYFGPGTRLTVT.

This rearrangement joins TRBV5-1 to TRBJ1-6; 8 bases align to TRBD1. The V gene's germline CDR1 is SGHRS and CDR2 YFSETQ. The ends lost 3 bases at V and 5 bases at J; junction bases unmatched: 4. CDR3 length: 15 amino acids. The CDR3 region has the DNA TGCGCCAGCAGCTACCGGACAGGGAATAATTCACCCCTCCACTTT. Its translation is CASSYRTGNNSPLHF.

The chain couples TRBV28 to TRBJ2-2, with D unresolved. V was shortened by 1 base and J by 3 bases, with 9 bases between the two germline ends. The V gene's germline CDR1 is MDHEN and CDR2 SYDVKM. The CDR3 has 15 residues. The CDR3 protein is CASSLSRPDTGELFF. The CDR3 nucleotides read TGTGCCAGCAGTTTATCTAGGCCGGACACCGGGGAGCTGTTTTTT.

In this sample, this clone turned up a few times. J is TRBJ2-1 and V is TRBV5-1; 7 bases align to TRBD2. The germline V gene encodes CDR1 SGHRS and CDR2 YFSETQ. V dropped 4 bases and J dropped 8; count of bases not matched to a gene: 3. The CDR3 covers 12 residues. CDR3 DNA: TGCGCCAGCAGCCGAACTAGCGATGAGCAGTTCTTC. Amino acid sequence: CASSRTSDEQFF.

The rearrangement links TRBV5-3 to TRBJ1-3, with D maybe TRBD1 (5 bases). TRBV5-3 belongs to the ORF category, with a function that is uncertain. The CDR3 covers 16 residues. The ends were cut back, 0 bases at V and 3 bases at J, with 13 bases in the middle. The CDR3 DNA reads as TGTGCCAGAAGCTTGGGGGCAGGGTTTGGTGGAAACACCATATATTTT. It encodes CARSLGAGFGGNTIYF.

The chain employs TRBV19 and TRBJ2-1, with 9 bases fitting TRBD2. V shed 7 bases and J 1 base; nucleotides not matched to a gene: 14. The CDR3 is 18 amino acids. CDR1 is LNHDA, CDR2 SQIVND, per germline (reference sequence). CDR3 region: CASTALAGPSSSYNEQFF. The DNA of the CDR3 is TGTGCCAGTACTGCTCTAGCGGGACCTTCCTCTTCCTACAATGAGCAGTTCTTC.

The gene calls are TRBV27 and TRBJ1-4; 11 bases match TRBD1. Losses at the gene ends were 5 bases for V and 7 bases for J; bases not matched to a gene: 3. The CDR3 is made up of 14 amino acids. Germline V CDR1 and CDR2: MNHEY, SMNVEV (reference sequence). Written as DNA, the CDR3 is TGTGCCAGCAGTCGGGACAGGGGGGTTGAAAAACTGTTTTTT. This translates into CASSRDRGVEKLFF.

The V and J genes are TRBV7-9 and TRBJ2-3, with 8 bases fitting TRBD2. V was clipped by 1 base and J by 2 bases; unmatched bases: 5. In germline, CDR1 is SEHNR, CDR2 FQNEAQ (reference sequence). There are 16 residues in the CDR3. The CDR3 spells CASSLGTGGTTDTQYF. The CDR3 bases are TGTGCCAGCAGCTTAGGTACGGGGGGGACCACAGATACGCAGTATTTT. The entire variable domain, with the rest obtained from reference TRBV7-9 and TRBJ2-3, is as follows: DTGVSQNPRHKITKRGQNVTFRCDPISEHNRLYWYRQTLGQGPEFLTYFQNEAQLEKSRLLSDRFSAERPKGSFSTLEIQRTEQGDSAMYLCASSLGTGGTTDTQYFGPGTRLTVL.

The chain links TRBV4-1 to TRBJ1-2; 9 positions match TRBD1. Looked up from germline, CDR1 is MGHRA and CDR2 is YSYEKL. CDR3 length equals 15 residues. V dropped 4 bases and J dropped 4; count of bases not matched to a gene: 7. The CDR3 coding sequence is TGCGCCAGCAGCCGGAGGGACAGGGCTGTCTATGGCTACACCTTC. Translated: CASSRRDRAVYGYTF.

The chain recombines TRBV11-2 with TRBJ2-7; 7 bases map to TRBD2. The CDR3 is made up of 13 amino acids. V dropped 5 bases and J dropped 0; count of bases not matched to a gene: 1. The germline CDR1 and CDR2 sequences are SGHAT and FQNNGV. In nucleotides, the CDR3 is TGTGCCAGCAGCGCTAGCGGCTCCTACGAGCAGTACTTC. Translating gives CASSASGSYEQYF.

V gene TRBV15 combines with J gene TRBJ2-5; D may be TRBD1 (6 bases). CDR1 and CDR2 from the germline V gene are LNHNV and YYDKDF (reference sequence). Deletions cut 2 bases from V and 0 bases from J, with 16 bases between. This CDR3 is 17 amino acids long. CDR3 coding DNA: TGTGCCACCAGCAGATACCGGGACACACGCGACCAAGAGACCCAGTACTTC. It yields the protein CATSRYRDTRDQETQYF.

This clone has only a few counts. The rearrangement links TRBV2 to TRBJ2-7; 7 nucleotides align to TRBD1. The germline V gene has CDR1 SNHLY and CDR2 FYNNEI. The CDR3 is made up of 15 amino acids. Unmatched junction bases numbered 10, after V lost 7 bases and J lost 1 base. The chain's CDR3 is CASKPDRAISYEQYF. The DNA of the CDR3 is TGTGCCAGCAAACCCGACAGGGCCATTTCCTACGAGCAGTACTTC.

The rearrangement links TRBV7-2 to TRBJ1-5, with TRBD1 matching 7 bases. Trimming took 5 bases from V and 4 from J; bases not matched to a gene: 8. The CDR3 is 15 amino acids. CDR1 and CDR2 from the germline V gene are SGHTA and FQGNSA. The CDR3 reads CASSLMGTENQPQHF. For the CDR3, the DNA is TGTGCCAGCAGCCTTATGGGGACAGAGAATCAGCCCCAGCATTTT.